A selection of T cell receptor beta chains follows, all from one sample in a study of blood T cells in healthy people across ages. Using its own MiXCR run on the 5' RACE reads, TCRdb lists one record per CDR3 protein. The data contain 1,500,000 or so distinct CDR3 sequences, 35% to 45% of them singletons. The sample was blood. These receptors were taken from a woman between 18 and 29 years old in good health. Each CDR3 is given with its conserved first and last residue. The order of the fields is D gene, V gene, clone size, J gene, CDR3 DNA, CDR3 protein. D genes are given only for firm matches. Size is stated for part of the rows, as once, few or many counts, or as a class when the clone is expanded.

TRBD2,TRBV28,once,TRBJ2-1,TGTGCCAGCACCTCTCTAAGCGGGACGGAGAGAGAGCAGTTCTTC,CASTSLSGTEREQFF
NA,TRBV29-1,NA,TRBJ2-3,TGCAGCGTTGAGGCAACAGGTCGCGGCACAGATACGCAGTATTTT,CSVEATGRGTDTQYF
NA,TRBV12-3/TRBV12-4,NA,TRBJ1-4,TGTGCCAGCAATCTCAACGGGCTTGAAAAACTGTTTTTT,CASNLNGLEKLFF
TRBD1,TRBV6-2/TRBV6-3,NA,TRBJ1-5,TGTGCCAGCAGCGAAGACAGGGGGCGCTTGCCATCGCCCCAGCATTTT,CASSEDRGRLPSPQHF
NA,TRBV20-1,NA,TRBJ1-6,TGCAGTGCTAGAGAATTGGGGGCCTATAATTCACCCCTCCACTTT,CSARELGAYNSPLHF
NA,TRBV12-3/TRBV12-4,NA,TRBJ2-7,TGTGCCAGCAGTTTAGAACTAGCCAACAATGAGCAGTACTTC,CASSLELANNEQYF
NA,TRBV4-1,NA,TRBJ2-7,TGCGCCAGCAGCCAAGAATCGGGACTGAGCTCCTACGAGCAGTACTTC,CASSQESGLSSYEQYF
TRBD2,TRBV20-1,NA,TRBJ2-3,TGCAGTGTTATAAGCGGGACTAGCACAGATACGCAGTATTTT,CSVISGTSTDTQYF
NA,TRBV11-2,NA,TRBJ2-1,TGTGCCAGCAGCTTCGACAGACCTTCTTACAATGAGCAGTTCTTC,CASSFDRPSYNEQFF
NA,TRBV29-1,many,TRBJ2-7,TGCAGCGTTGGCAGGGGAGGCCACGAGCAGTACTTC,CSVGRGGHEQYF
TRBD1,TRBV28,NA,TRBJ1-2,TGTGCCATCGACCAGGGGGTAAACTATGGCTACACCTTC,CAIDQGVNYGYTF
TRBD1,TRBV6-1,few,TRBJ1-1,TGTGCCAGCACCCTAACAGGGGGCACTGAAGCTTTCTTT,CASTLTGGTEAFF
NA,TRBV10-3,NA,TRBJ1-1,TGTGCCATAGCCGGGCGGGCCAGAATGAACACTGAAGCTTTCTTT,CAIAGRARMNTEAFF
NA,TRBV3-1,few,TRBJ1-4,TGTGCCAGCAGCCAACTGAGCACTAATGAAAAACTGTTTTTT,CASSQLSTNEKLFF
NA,TRBV6-1,few,TRBJ2-7,TGTGCCAGCAGTCTCCCCGGGGAACTCTACGAGCAGTACTTC,CASSLPGELYEQYF
TRBD1,TRBV25-1,many,TRBJ2-4,TGTGCCAGCAGCCAAGACAGGGCCAACCTTGGCAAAAACATTCAGTACTTC,CASSQDRANLGKNIQYF
TRBD1,TRBV11-3,NA,TRBJ1-3,TGTGCCAGCAGTCGCCGGGACAGGGAATGCTCTGGAAACACCATATATTTT,CASSRRDRECSGNTIYF
NA,TRBV7-2,NA,TRBJ2-1,TGTGCCAGCAGCTTAGCGAGGGAACAAAGGTCCAATGAGCAGTTCTTC,CASSLAREQRSNEQFF
NA,TRBV27,NA,TRBJ1-2,TGTGCCAGCAGCTTGGGACTGAGCCCTGCCAGCTACACCTTC,CASSLGLSPASYTF
TRBD1,TRBV20-1,few,TRBJ1-2,TGCAGTGCTAGAGATAGGACAGGCTATGGCTACACCTTC,CSARDRTGYGYTF
TRBD2,TRBV3-1,NA,TRBJ2-5,TGTGCCAGCAGCCCGAAGCGGGAGGGTCCAGAGACCCAGTACTTC,CASSPKREGPETQYF
NA,TRBV6-5,NA,TRBJ1-2,TGTGCCAGCAGTGGACAGATACTCTATGGCTACACCTTC,CASSGQILYGYTF
TRBD2,TRBV20-1,few,TRBJ2-1,TGCAGTGCTAGACCCCTTCGCGGGACTAGCAGATACAATGAGCAGTTCTTC,CSARPLRGTSRYNEQFF
NA,TRBV25-1,NA,TRBJ1-3,TGTGCCAGCAGTTCATTTGAAGACTCTGGAAACACCATATATTTT,CASSSFEDSGNTIYF
NA,TRBV7-2,NA,TRBJ2-6,TGTGCCAGCAGCTTACATCGGACGGAAAGCTCTGGGGCCAACGTCCTGACTTTC,CASSLHRTESSGANVLTF
NA,TRBV6-2/TRBV6-3,few,TRBJ1-5,TGTGCCAGCAGTGACGGCAGTGATCAGCCCCAGCATTTT,CASSDGSDQPQHF
NA,TRBV2,few,TRBJ2-1,TGTGCCAGCACTCCCGGGACGGCAGACAATGAGCAGTTCTTC,CASTPGTADNEQFF
NA,TRBV10-3,NA,TRBJ2-7,TGTGCCATCAGTGAAACTGAACTAAGATCGTACGAGCAGTACTTC,CAISETELRSYEQYF
TRBD1,TRBV30,NA,TRBJ2-1,TGTGCCTGGAGTACCCTGACAGGGGGCCGCGAGCAGTTCTTC,CAWSTLTGGREQFF
TRBD1,TRBV29-1,few,TRBJ2-1,TGCAGCGTTGAAGACTTGGACAGGGATTATGAGCAGTTCTTC,CSVEDLDRDYEQFF
NA,TRBV25-1,NA,TRBJ1-2,TGTGCCAGCAGTGAATCGTACAGCACTAACTATGGCTACACCTTC,CASSESYSTNYGYTF
NA,TRBV2,NA,TRBJ2-1,TGTGCCAGCAGTGATTACGCTATTAATGAGCAGTTCTTC,CASSDYAINEQFF
NA,TRBV29-1,many,TRBJ1-5,TGCAGCGTTGGGTGGGGTAGCAATCAGCCCCAGCATTTT,CSVGWGSNQPQHF
NA,TRBV20-1,NA,TRBJ1-5,TGCAGTGCCGCCCCGGGGGTCCACAATCAGCCCCGGCATTTT,CSAAPGVHNQPRHF
NA,TRBV6-5,NA,TRBJ2-5,TGTGCCAGCAGTTACTCTGGTTGGCAGCAAGAGACCCAGTACTTC,CASSYSGWQQETQYF
TRBD1,TRBV13,NA,TRBJ2-7,TGTGCCAGCAGCTTAGGGACAGGGTGGCCCTACGAGCAGTACTTC,CASSLGTGWPYEQYF
TRBD1,TRBV29-1,NA,TRBJ1-2,TGCAGCGTGGGGCAGGGGGCCTACTATGGCTACACCTTC,CSVGQGAYYGYTF
TRBD2,TRBV9,NA,TRBJ2-5,TGTGCCAGCAGCGTAGGTAGCGGGGCTCAAGAGACCCAGTACTTC,CASSVGSGAQETQYF
TRBD1,TRBV12-3/TRBV12-4,few,TRBJ1-6,TGTGCCAGCAGTTGGGGACAGTCGAGTTCACCCCTCCACTTT,CASSWGQSSSPLHF
NA,TRBV6-2/TRBV6-3,NA,TRBJ1-1,TGTGCCAGCAGCCCTGGAGGGGCAGACGAACTTGGAATTGAAGCTTTCTTT,CASSPGGADELGIEAFF
TRBD1,TRBV29-1,many,TRBJ2-1,TGCAGCGTCCCCGGCCGGGACAGATACAATGAGCAGTTCTTC,CSVPGRDRYNEQFF
NA,TRBV5-1,few,TRBJ2-2,TGCGCCAGCAGCTTGGAAGGGGTCTCGATCGGGGAGCTGTTTTTT,CASSLEGVSIGELFF
TRBD2,TRBV5-1,NA,TRBJ2-7,TGCGCCAGCAGCCCCCGGACTAGTTTTTCCTCCGAGCAGTACTTC,CASSPRTSFSSEQYF
NA,TRBV20-1,NA,TRBJ2-1,TGCAGTTTCTCGGGGGACTACAATGAGCAGTTCTTC,CSFSGDYNEQFF
TRBD1,TRBV25-1,few,TRBJ1-1,TGTGCCAGCAGTGAACTCGGCAGGGGGCAATTAGGGACTGAAGCTTTCTTT,CASSELGRGQLGTEAFF
NA,TRBV6-1,NA,TRBJ2-1,TGTGCCAGCAGTGAAGCTCGATACCCTTACAATGAGCAGTTCTTC,CASSEARYPYNEQFF
NA,TRBV7-2,many,TRBJ2-3,TGTGCCAGCAGCTTATATGGAGATACGCAGTATTTT,CASSLYGDTQYF